The sequence of this TCR beta chain was determined in a study of CD8+CD57+ T cells in acquired aplastic anemia. Study-wide results and caveats: Patients showed no significant difference from controls in CD8+ Simpson's diversity. Both patients and controls carried the same twenty-nine CD8+ CDR3 sequences.

From germline, CDR1 is KGHSH and CDR2 LQKENI. V dropped 5 bases and J dropped 1 base, with 11 bases sitting between them. This CDR3 is 14 amino acids long. Selection for sequencing was limited to patients who had shown CD8+CD57+ cell expansion by flow cytometry. Note on this clonotype: The antigen is undetermined.

The template used for profiling TCR beta VDJ and CDR3 was genomic DNA. A single record per CDR3 protein comes from TCRdb applying MiXCR to the reads. The sample lists around 430,000 distinct CDR3 sequences, more than 25% occurring once. This chain uses TRBV18 with TRBJ1-2; the D gene is possibly TRBD1 (5 bases). The sequencing input was sorted CD4+, CD8+, or CD8+CD57+ T cells (not recorded which) from PBMCs. The TCR sequence derives from a human donor with aplastic anemia. This chain's CDR3 is CASSVLGHNYGYTF. CDR3 DNA: TGTGCCAGCTCAGTGCTAGGACATAACTATGGCTACACCTTC.